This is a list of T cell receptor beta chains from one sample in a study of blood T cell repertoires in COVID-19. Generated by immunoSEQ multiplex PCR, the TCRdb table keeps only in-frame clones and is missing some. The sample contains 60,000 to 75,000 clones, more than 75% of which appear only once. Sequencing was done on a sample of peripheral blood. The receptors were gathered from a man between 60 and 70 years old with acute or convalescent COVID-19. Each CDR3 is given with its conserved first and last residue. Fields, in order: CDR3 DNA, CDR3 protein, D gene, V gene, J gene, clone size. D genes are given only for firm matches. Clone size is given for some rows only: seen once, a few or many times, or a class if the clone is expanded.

TGTGCCAGCAGTTACTCGACCGGACAGATCTCCTACGAGCAGTACTTC	CASSYSTGQISYEQYF	NA	TRBV6-5	TRBJ2-7	NA
TGTGCCATCACCTCGGACAGGGGAGGGTATGGCTACACCTTC	CAITSDRGGYGYTF	TRBD1	TRBV10-3	TRBJ1-2	NA
TGTGCCAGTAGTTCAACCTATAATCAGCCCCAGCATTTT	CASSSTYNQPQHF	NA	TRBV19	TRBJ1-5	NA
TGTGCCAGCTCACCCGCCCCGGGACAGACCACTGAAGCTTTCTTT	CASSPAPGQTTEAFF	TRBD1	TRBV18	TRBJ1-1	NA
TGTGCCTGGAGTGGATCAGGGGATCAGCCCCAGCATTTT	CAWSGSGDQPQHF	NA	TRBV30	TRBJ1-5	NA
TGTGCCAGCAGTTTAACCAGGGGTAGCAATCAGCCCCAGCATTTT	CASSLTRGSNQPQHF	NA	TRBV6-5	TRBJ1-5	NA
TGCGCCAGCAGCTTGGGCAATACAGGGGTGGATTCACCCCTCCACTTT	CASSLGNTGVDSPLHF	TRBD1	TRBV5-1	TRBJ1-6	NA
TGTGCCATCAGCGACGGGGGGGCTTCCGACAATGAGCAGTTCTTC	CAISDGGASDNEQFF	TRBD2	TRBV10-3	TRBJ2-1	once
TGTGCCAGCTCACCACGGACAGGGGGCCACGAGCAGTACTTC	CASSPRTGGHEQYF	TRBD1	TRBV18	TRBJ2-7	NA
TGTGCCAGCAGCTCCGGGACAGGGAATCATGAAAAACTGTTTTTT	CASSSGTGNHEKLFF	TRBD1	TRBV5-6	TRBJ1-4	NA
TGTGCCAGCAGAACACCCGACAGGGGCGTCTATGGCTACACCTTC	CASRTPDRGVYGYTF	TRBD1	TRBV5-5	TRBJ1-2	NA
TGTGCCAGTAGTATTCAGGGACAGGGGGCGTGGGCAGCTTTCTTT	CASSIQGQGAWAAFF	TRBD1	TRBV19	TRBJ1-1	NA
TGTGCCAGCAGCGTAGGCCCCAAGCGGGAGACCCAGTACTTC	CASSVGPKRETQYF	NA	TRBV9	TRBJ2-5	NA
TGTGCCAGCGCTAGTCCAGGGGGCCGATCCAATCAGCCCCAGCATTTT	CASASPGGRSNQPQHF	TRBD1	TRBV2	TRBJ1-5	NA
TGTGCCAGCAGCTCCAGACAGAGCAATCAGCCCCAGCATTTT	CASSSRQSNQPQHF	NA	TRBV6-5	TRBJ1-5	NA
TGTGCCAGCAGCGTATCTAGCGGGGGCTCCTCCCATGAGCAGTTCTTC	CASSVSSGGSSHEQFF	TRBD2	TRBV9	TRBJ2-1	NA
TGTGCCAGCAGCTTAGTACTACTAGCGGGGGGCATGACGGAGACCCAGTACTTC	CASSLVLLAGGMTETQYF	TRBD2	TRBV7-2	TRBJ2-5	NA
TGTGCCAGCAGCTTAGGGGTGACGAGGGGGTATGGCTACACCTTC	CASSLGVTRGYGYTF	NA	TRBV11-2	TRBJ1-2	NA
TGTGCCAGCAGCTTAGGGGTCGGAGGTAGCTATGGCTACACCTTC	CASSLGVGGSYGYTF	NA	TRBV7-2	TRBJ1-2	NA
TGTGCCTGGTCGAGAGAGTGGACTAGCGGGGGAGGGGGTAGCTACGAGCAGTACTTC	CAWSREWTSGGGGSYEQYF	TRBD2	TRBV30	TRBJ2-7	NA
TGTGCCAGCAGTGGGCCCGTGGGGCGGGGGGGTACAGATACGCAGTATTTT	CASSGPVGRGGTDTQYF	TRBD2	TRBV2	TRBJ2-3	NA
TGCGCCAGCAGCCAGGAAGGACAGGGGAGAACTGAAGCTTTCTTT	CASSQEGQGRTEAFF	TRBD1	TRBV4-1	TRBJ1-1	NA
TGTGCCAGCAGCTCTGGGATTACAGGGGTGGACTACGAGCAGTACTTC	CASSSGITGVDYEQYF	TRBD1	TRBV7-8	TRBJ2-7	NA
TGCGCCAGCAGCCAAGCCGTCGGCGGAGGCTACACCTTC	CASSQAVGGGYTF	NA	TRBV4-3	TRBJ1-2	NA
TGCGCCAGCAGCCTCGCGGGCGGGGACTACAATGAGCAGTTCTTC	CASSLAGGDYNEQFF	NA	TRBV4-1	TRBJ2-1	few
TGTGCCAGCAGCCTAGGCCCACAGGGATCTTCCGGCTACACCTTC	CASSLGPQGSSGYTF	NA	TRBV6-5	TRBJ1-2	NA
TGTGCCAGCAGCTTTGTCCAAGGACAGGGGGCCCCCCTCCACTTT	CASSFVQGQGAPLHF	TRBD1	TRBV11-1	TRBJ1-6	NA
TGTGCCAGCAGCCTTGGAAATCCAGGGGCAGATACGCAGTATTTT	CASSLGNPGADTQYF	NA	TRBV5-8	TRBJ2-3	NA
TGTGCCAGCAGCCAAGAGTGGGGCAGAACCTACAATGAGCAGTTCTTC	CASSQEWGRTYNEQFF	NA	TRBV14	TRBJ2-1	NA
TGTGCCAGCAGCCCGCCCCCGGTGAACACTGAAGCTTTCTTT	CASSPPPVNTEAFF	NA	TRBV11-2	TRBJ1-1	NA
TGTGCCAGTAGTATCACGGGGTTCAGTCAGCCCCAGCATTTT	CASSITGFSQPQHF	NA	TRBV19	TRBJ1-5	NA
TGTGCCAGCAGCCAAGGTCCCGGGGGAGGTGGCTACACCTTC	CASSQGPGGGGYTF	NA	TRBV3-1/TRBV3-2	TRBJ1-2	NA
TGCGCCAGCAGCTTGGAAGTCGGGGAGCAGTACTTC	CASSLEVGEQYF	NA	TRBV5-1	TRBJ2-7	NA
TGTGCCAGTAGTATCGCTAGCGGGACCCCCAAAGAGACCCAGTACTTC	CASSIASGTPKETQYF	TRBD2	TRBV19	TRBJ2-5	NA
TGCAGCGTTTCCACTACCGGGACAGGGGGACCGGATACGCAGTATTTT	CSVSTTGTGGPDTQYF	TRBD1	TRBV29-1	TRBJ2-3	NA
TGTGCCAGCAGCCAAGTGACACTCTACGAGCAGTACTTC	CASSQVTLYEQYF	NA	TRBV14	TRBJ2-7	NA
TGTGCCAGCAGCGTATCAGGGACTTTGGGCTACACCTTC	CASSVSGTLGYTF	NA	TRBV9	TRBJ1-2	NA
TGTGCCAGCAGCCAGTCGGTGGGCCGTGCGAACTATGGCTACACCTTC	CASSQSVGRANYGYTF	NA	TRBV3-1/TRBV3-2	TRBJ1-2	NA
TGTGCCAGTAGTATCGAGCGAATCACTGAAGCTTTCTTT	CASSIERITEAFF	NA	TRBV19	TRBJ1-1	once
TGTGCTAGTGGTTTGGGGACAGGGGCCGGCGAGCAGTACTTC	CASGLGTGAGEQYF	TRBD1	TRBV12-5	TRBJ2-7	once
TGTGCCAGCAGCCAAGATTATTCCGGCTACACCTTC	CASSQDYSGYTF	NA	TRBV3-1/TRBV3-2	TRBJ1-2	NA
TGCAGCGTTGGACAGGGCGCAATCTACAATGAGCAGTTCTTC	CSVGQGAIYNEQFF	TRBD1	TRBV29-1	TRBJ2-1	NA
TGTGCCAGTAGTGCGATCTGGACAGGGGGCGCGAGTAGCAATCAGCCCCAGCATTTT	CASSAIWTGGASSNQPQHF	TRBD1	TRBV19	TRBJ1-5	NA
TGTGCCATCAGTGAAACGGGGGAAGGCTACACCTTC	CAISETGEGYTF	NA	TRBV10-3	TRBJ1-2	NA
TGTGCCAGCAGTAATTCGGGGGGCCCGACCTACAATGAGCAGTTCTTC	CASSNSGGPTYNEQFF	NA	TRBV19	TRBJ2-1	NA
TGTGCCAGCAGTTACCGAGCATACAGGGTACGCACTGAAGCTTTCTTT	CASSYRAYRVRTEAFF	NA	TRBV6-5	TRBJ1-1	NA
TGTGCCAGCCACGGGGGGAGTAGCGGCTACACCTTC	CASHGGSSGYTF	NA	TRBV2	TRBJ1-2	NA
TGTGCCAGCGCGATAACAACCCTAGCGGGGGGGCAAGAGACCCAGTACTTC	CASAITTLAGGQETQYF	TRBD2	TRBV18	TRBJ2-5	NA
TGTGCCAGCAGCTTAAACAGGGGCCTTCTATCCTACGAGCAGTACTTC	CASSLNRGLLSYEQYF	TRBD1	TRBV11-2	TRBJ2-7	NA
TGTGCCAGCAGCTTCGACGGGACAGGGGGCCCCTACGAGCAGTACTTC	CASSFDGTGGPYEQYF	TRBD1	TRBV7-8	TRBJ2-7	once
TGTGCCAGCAGTGAGACAGGGGACCACGAGCAGTACTTC	CASSETGDHEQYF	TRBD1	TRBV2	TRBJ2-7	NA
TGTGCCAGCAGCTTGGGCAGCGATCCCACGAACACCGGGGAGCTGTTTTTT	CASSLGSDPTNTGELFF	NA	TRBV5-4	TRBJ2-2	NA
TGCGCCAGCAGCGTCGGGACAGGGGGTTTCGAGCAGTACTTC	CASSVGTGGFEQYF	TRBD1	TRBV5-1	TRBJ2-7	NA
TGCAGTGCTAGTACGCCCGAGGGAAATCAGCCCCAGCATTTT	CSASTPEGNQPQHF	NA	TRBV20-1	TRBJ1-5	NA
TGTGCCAGCAGTGTCCGGGACAGCCCTAATGAAAAACTGTTTTTT	CASSVRDSPNEKLFF	TRBD1	TRBV25-1	TRBJ1-4	NA
TGTGCCAGCAGTTCTATAGGGACTAGCTCCTACGAGCAGTACTTC	CASSSIGTSSYEQYF	TRBD2	TRBV7-2	TRBJ2-7	NA
TGCGCCAGCAGCTTGTACCGCGGGGGGAAGACAGATACGCAGTATTTT	CASSLYRGGKTDTQYF	TRBD2	TRBV5-1	TRBJ2-3	NA
TGTGCCAGCAGCTTGGAGGGGTTTGGGAACACTGAAGCTTTCTTT	CASSLEGFGNTEAFF	NA	TRBV7-2	TRBJ1-1	NA
TGTGCCAGCAGTAAGACAGGGAACCAGCATTTT	CASSKTGNQHF	TRBD1	TRBV6-2/TRBV6-3	TRBJ1-5	NA